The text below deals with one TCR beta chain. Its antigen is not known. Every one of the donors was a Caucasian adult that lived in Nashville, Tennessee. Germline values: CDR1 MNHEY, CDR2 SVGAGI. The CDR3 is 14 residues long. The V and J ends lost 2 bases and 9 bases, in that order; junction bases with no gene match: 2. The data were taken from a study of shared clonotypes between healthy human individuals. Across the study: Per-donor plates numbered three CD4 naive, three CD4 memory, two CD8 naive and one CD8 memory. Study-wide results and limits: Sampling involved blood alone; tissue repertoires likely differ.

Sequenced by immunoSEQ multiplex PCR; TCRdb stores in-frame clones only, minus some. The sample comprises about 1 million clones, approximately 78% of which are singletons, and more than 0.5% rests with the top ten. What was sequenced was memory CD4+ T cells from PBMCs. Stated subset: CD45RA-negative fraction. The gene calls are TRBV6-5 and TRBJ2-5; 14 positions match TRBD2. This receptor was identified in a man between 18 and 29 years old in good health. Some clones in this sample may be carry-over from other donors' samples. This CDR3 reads CASSYGTSGSAQYF. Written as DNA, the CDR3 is TGTGCCAGCAGTTACGGGACTAGCGGGAGCGCCCAGTACTTC.